This paragraph covers one TCR beta chain sequence. The antigen is not known. The entry originates in a study of shared clonotypes between healthy human individuals. Study results and limitations: Clonotype sharing across a few donors was observed for 4% to 6.5% of naive CD4 clonotypes. The sampled material consisted only of blood, and tissue repertoires are likely to differ.

Trimming cost V 3 bases and J 2 bases; bases outside gene matches: 5. Germline CDR1 and CDR2: LGHNA and YSLEER. The CDR3 is 16 amino acids. Repertoires were generated with immunoSEQ multiplex PCR, while TCRdb's copy carries only in-frame clones and drops some. Of around 2.1 million clones listed, 93% are singletons. Positive CCR7 selection of CD45RO-negative cells yielded the naive CD8 cells, and terminally differentiated effector memory CD45RA+ cells were excluded. Sequenced: naive CD8+ T cells from PBMCs. The origin of this receptor is a man aged 18 to 29 in good health. Some clones in this sample may be carry-over from other donors' samples. J is TRBJ2-3 and V is TRBV4-3; 10 positions match TRBD1. In nucleotides, the CDR3 is TGCGCCAGCAGCCAGTTGGGACAGGGGAACACAGATACGCAGTATTTT. Residues: CASSQLGQGNTDTQYF.